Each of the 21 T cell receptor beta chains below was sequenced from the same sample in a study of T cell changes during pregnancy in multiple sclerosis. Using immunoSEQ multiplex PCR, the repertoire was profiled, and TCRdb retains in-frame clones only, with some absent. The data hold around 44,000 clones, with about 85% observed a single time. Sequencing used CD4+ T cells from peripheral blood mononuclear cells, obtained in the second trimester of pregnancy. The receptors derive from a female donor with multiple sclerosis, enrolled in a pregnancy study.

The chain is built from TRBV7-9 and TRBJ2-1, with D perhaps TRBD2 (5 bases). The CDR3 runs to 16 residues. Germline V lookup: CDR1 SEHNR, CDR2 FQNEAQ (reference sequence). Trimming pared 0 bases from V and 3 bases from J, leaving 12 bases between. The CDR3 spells CASSLAGGGFYNEQFF. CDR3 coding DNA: TGTGCCAGCAGCTTAGCAGGAGGCGGATTCTACAATGAGCAGTTCTTC.

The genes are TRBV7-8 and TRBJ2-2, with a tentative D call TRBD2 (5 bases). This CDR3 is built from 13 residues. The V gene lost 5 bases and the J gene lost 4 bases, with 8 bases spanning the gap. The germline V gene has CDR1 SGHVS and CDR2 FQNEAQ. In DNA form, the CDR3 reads TGTGCCAGCAGCCCCCGGGGCACCGGGGAGCTGTTTTTT. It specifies CASSPRGTGELFF.

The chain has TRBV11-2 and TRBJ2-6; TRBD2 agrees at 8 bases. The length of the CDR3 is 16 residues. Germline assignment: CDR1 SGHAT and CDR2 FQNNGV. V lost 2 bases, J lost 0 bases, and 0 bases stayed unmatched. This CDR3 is CASSLSGGSGANVLTF. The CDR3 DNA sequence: TGTGCCAGCAGCTTAAGCGGGGGCTCTGGGGCCAACGTCCTGACTTTC.

The CDR3 DNA follows: TGTGCCAGCAGCTTAGGAGGCCGCTATGGCTACACCTTC. This gives the protein CASSLGGRYGYTF. This chain connects TRBV7-2 to TRBJ1-2, with D unclear. Per the germline V gene, CDR1 is SGHTA and CDR2 is FQGNSA. The length of the CDR3 is 13 residues. V lost 1 base to trimming and J lost 4 bases, with 7 bases between them.

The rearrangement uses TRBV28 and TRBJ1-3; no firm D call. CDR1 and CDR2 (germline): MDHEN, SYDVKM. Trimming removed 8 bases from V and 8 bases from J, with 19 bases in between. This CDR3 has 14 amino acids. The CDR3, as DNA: TGTGCCAGCCATCTCGGGCGAGGGCCTGACACCATATATTTT. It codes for CASHLGRGPDTIYF.

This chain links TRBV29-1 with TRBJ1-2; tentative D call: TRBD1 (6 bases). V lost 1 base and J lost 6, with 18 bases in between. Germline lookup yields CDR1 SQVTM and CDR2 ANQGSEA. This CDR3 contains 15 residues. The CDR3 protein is CSVEGLVRGGDGYTF. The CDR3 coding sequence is TGCAGCGTTGAAGGTTTAGTCAGGGGAGGGGATGGCTACACCTTC.

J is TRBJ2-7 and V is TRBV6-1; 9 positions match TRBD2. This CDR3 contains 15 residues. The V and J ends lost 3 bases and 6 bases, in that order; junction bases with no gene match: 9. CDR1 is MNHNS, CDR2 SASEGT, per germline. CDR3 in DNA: TGTGCCAGCAGTGATAGGAGCGGGAGGACCTCCGAGCAGTACTTC. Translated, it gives CASSDRSGRTSEQYF.

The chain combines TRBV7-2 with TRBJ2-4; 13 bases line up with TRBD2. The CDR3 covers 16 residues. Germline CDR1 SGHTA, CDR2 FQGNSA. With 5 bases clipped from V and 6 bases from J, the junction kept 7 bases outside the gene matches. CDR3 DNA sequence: TGTGCCAGCAGCCGAACCAGACTAGCGGGAGGAAACATTCAGTACTTC. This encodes CASSRTRLAGGNIQYF.

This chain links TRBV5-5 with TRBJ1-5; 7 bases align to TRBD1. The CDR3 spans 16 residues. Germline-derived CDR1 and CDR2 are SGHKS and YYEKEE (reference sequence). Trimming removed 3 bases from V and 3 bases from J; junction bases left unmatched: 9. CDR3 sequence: CASSSAIQGFNQPQHF. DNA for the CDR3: TGTGCCAGCAGCTCCGCCATACAGGGGTTCAATCAGCCCCAGCATTTT.

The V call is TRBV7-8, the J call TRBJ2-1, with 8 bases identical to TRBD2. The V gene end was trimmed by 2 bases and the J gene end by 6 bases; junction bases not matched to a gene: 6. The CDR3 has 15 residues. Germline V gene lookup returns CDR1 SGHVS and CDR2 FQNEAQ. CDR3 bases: TGTGCCAGCAGCTTAAGAGCGGGAGCTACCAATGAGCAGTTCTTC. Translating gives CASSLRAGATNEQFF.

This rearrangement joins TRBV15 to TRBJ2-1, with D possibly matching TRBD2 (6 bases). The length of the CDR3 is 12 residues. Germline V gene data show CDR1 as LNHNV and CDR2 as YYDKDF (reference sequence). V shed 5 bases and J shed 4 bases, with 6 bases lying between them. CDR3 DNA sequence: TGTGCCACCAGCGGGGGGTACAATGAGCAGTTCTTC. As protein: CATSGGYNEQFF.

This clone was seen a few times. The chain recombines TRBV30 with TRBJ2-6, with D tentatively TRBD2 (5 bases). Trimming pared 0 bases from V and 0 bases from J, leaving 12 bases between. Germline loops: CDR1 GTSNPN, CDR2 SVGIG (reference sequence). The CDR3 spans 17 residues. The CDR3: CAWSVLGLRSGANVLTF. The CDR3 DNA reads TGTGCCTGGAGTGTACTAGGACTCCGCTCTGGGGCCAACGTCCTGACTTTC.

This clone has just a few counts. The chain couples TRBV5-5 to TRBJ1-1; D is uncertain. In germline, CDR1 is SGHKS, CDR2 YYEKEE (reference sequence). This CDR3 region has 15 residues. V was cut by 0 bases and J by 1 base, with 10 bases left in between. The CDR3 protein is CASSLAPGGNTEAFF. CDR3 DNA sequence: TGTGCCAGCAGCTTGGCTCCAGGAGGGAACACTGAAGCTTTCTTT.

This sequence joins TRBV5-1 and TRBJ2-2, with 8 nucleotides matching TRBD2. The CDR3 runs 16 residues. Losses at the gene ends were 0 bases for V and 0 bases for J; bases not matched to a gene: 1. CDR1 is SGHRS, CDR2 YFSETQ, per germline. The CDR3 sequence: CASSLAGLANTGELFF. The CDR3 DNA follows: TGCGCCAGCAGCTTGGCGGGACTAGCGAACACCGGGGAGCTGTTTTTT.

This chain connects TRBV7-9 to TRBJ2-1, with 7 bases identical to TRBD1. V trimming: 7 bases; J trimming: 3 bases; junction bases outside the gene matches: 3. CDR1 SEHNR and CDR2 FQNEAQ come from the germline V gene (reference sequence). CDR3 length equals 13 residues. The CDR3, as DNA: TGTGCCAGCAACAGGGGAAACTACAATGAGCAGTTCTTC. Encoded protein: CASNRGNYNEQFF.

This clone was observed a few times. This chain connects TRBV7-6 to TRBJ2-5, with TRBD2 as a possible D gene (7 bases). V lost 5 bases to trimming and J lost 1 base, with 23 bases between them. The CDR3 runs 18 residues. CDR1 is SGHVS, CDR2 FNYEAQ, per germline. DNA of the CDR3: TGTGCCAGCAGCCCGTCGGGGGGCTTCATCTTCATCCAAGAGACCCAGTACTTC. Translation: CASSPSGGFIFIQETQYF.

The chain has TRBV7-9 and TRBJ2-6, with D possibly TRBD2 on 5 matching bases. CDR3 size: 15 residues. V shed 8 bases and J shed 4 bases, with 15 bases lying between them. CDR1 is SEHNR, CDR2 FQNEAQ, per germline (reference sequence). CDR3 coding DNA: TGTGCCAGCGGGCGGGCTCTGGGAGGGGCCAACGTCCTGACTTTC. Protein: CASGRALGGANVLTF.

DNA for the CDR3: TGTGCCAGCAGCACCTCAGGACACTCCTTCTCTGGAAACACCATATATTTT. Translation: CASSTSGHSFSGNTIYF. J is TRBJ1-3 and V is TRBV7-9; maybe TRBD1 (5 bases). Germline lookup yields CDR1 SEHNR and CDR2 FQNEAQ (reference sequence). The ends were cut back, 5 bases at V and 0 bases at J, with 17 bases in the middle. The CDR3 runs 17 residues.

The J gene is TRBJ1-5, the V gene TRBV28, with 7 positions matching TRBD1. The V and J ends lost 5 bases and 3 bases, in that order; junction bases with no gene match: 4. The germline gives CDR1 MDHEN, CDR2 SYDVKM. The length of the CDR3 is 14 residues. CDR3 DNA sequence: TGTGCCAGCAGTATGGGACAGTTCAATCAGCCCCAGCATTTT. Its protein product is CASSMGQFNQPQHF.

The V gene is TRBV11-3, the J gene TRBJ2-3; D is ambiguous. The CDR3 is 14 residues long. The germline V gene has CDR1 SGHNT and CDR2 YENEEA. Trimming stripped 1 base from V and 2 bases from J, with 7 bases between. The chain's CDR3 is CASSLAGFTDTQYF. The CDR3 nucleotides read TGTGCCAGCAGCTTAGCGGGTTTCACAGATACGCAGTATTTT. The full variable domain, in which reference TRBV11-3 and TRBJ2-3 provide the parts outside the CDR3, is EAGVVQSPRYKIIEKKQPVAFWCNPISGHNTLYWYLQNLGQGPELLIRYENEEAVDDSQLPKDRFSAERLKGVDSTLKIQPAELGDSAVYLCASSLAGFTDTQYFGPGTRLTVL.

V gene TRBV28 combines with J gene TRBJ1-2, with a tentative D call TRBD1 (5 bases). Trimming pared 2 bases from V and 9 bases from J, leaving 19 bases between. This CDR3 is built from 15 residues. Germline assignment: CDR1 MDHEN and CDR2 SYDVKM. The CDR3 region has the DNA TGTGCCAGCAGTTTACCCACAGGAGGGATTTTGCGCTACACCTTC. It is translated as CASSLPTGGILRYTF.